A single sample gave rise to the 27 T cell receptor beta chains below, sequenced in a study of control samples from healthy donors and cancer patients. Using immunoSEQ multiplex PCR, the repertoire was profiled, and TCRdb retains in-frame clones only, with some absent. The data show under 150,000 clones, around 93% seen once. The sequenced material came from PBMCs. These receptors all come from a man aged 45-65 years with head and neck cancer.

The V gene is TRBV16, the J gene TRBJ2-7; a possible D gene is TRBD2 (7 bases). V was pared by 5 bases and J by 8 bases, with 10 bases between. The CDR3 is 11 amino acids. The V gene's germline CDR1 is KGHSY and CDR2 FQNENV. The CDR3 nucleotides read TGTGCCAGCAGCAGGGGGGGCAAGCAGTACTTC. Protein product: CASSRGGKQYF.

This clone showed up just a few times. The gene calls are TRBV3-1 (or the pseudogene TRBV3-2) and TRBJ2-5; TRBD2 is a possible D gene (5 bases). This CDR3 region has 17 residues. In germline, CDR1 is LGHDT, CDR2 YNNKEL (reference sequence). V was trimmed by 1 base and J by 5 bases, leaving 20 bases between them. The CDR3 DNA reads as TGTGCCAGCAGCCAAGGGGTACGATGGAGCGGACGCGAGACCCAGTACTTC. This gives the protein CASSQGVRWSGRETQYF.

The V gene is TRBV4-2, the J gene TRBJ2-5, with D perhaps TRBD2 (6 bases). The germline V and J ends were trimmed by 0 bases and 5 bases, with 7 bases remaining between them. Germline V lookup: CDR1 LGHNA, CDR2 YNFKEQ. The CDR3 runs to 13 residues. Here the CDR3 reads CASSQERGETQYF. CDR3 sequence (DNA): TGTGCCAGCAGCCAAGAACGGGGGGAGACCCAGTACTTC.

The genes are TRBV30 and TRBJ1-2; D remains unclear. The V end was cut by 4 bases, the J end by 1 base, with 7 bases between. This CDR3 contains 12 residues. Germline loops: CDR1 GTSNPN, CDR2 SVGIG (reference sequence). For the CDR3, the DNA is TGTGCCTGGACTCCACTTAACTATGGCTACACCTTC. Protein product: CAWTPLNYGYTF. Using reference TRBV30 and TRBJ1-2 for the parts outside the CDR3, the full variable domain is SQTIHQWPATLVQPVGSPLSLECTVEGTSNPNLYWYRQAAGRGLQLLFYSVGIGQISSEVPQNLSASRPQDRQFILSSKKLLLSDSGFYLCAWTPLNYGYTFGSGTRLTVV.

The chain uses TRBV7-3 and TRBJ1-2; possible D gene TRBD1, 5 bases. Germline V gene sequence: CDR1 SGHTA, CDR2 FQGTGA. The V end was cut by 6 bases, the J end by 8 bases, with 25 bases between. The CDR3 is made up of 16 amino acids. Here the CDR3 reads CASSLTPGDLAGGYTF. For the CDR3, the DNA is TGTGCCAGCAGTCTCACCCCGGGTGACTTGGCAGGGGGCTACACCTTC.

The CDR3 reads CASSLGLPNLNTDTQYF. In DNA, the CDR3 is TGTGCCAGCAGCTTAGGCCTACCCAACCTGAACACAGATACGCAGTATTTT. The chain couples TRBV7-8 to TRBJ2-3, with D hard to call. From germline, CDR1 is SGHVS and CDR2 FQNEAQ. This CDR3 has 17 residues. Deletions cut 1 base from V and 2 bases from J, with 16 bases between.

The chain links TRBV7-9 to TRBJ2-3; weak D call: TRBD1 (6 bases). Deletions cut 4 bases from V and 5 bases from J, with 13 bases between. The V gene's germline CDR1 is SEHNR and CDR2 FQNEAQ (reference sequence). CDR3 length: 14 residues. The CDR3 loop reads CASSSPTDRDTQYF. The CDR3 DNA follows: TGTGCCAGCAGCTCCCCCACGGACAGAGATACGCAGTATTTT.

The CDR3 spells CASSFADYGYTF. CDR3 DNA sequence: TGCGCCAGCAGCTTCGCAGACTATGGCTACACCTTC. This chain connects TRBV5-1 to TRBJ1-2; D remains unclear. The CDR3 consists of 12 residues. Germline CDR1 and CDR2: SGHRS and YFSETQ. Trimming cost V 2 bases and J 3 bases, with 5 bases left between them.

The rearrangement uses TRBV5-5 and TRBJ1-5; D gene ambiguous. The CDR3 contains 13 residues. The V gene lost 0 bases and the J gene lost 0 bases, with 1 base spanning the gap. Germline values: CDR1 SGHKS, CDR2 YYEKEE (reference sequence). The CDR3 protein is CASSLGSNQPQHF. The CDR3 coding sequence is TGTGCCAGCAGCTTGGGTAGCAATCAGCCCCAGCATTTT.

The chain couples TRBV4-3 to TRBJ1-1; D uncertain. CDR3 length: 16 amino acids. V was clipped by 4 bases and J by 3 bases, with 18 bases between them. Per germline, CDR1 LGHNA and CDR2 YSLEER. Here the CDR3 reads CASSPEVEDYDTEAFF. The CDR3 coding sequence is TGCGCCAGCAGCCCGGAGGTTGAGGATTATGACACTGAAGCTTTCTTT.

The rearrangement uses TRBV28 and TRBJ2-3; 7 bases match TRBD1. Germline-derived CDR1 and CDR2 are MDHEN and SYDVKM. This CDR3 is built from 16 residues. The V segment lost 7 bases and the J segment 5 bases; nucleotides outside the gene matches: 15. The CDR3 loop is CASNLQGLGSGDTQYF. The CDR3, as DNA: TGTGCCAGCAACTTACAGGGGCTCGGTTCGGGAGATACGCAGTATTTT.

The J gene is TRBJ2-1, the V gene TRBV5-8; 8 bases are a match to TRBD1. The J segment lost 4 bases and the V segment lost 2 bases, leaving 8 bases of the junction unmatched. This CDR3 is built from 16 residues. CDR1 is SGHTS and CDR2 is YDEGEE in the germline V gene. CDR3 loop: CASSLQLGQGYNEQFF. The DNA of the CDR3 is TGTGCCAGCAGCTTACAACTTGGACAGGGATACAATGAGCAGTTCTTC.

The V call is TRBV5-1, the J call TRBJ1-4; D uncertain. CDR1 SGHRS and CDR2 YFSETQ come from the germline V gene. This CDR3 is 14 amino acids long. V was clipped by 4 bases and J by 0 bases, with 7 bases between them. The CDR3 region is CASSAEATNEKLFF. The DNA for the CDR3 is TGCGCCAGCAGCGCCGAAGCAACTAATGAAAAACTGTTTTTT. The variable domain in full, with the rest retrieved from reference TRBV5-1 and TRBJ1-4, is KAGVTQTPRYLIKTRGQQVTLSCSPISGHRSVSWYQQTPGQGLQFLFEYFSETQRNKGNFPGRFSGRQFSNSRSEMNVSTLELGDSALYLCASSAEATNEKLFFGSGTQLSVL.

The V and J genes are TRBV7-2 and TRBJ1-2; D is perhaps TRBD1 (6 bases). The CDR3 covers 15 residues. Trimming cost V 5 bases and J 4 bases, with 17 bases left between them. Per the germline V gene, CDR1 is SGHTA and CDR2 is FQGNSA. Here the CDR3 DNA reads TGTGCCAGCAGCCAGAGACAGGTTGCGCCCTATGGCTACACCTTC. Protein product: CASSQRQVAPYGYTF.

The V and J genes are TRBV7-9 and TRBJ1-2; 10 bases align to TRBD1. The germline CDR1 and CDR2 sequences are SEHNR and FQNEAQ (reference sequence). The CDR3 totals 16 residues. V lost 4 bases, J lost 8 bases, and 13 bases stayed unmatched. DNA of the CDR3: TGTGCCAGCAGCTCTCCGGGACAGGGGATCGGCTCCGGCTACACCTTC. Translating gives CASSSPGQGIGSGYTF.

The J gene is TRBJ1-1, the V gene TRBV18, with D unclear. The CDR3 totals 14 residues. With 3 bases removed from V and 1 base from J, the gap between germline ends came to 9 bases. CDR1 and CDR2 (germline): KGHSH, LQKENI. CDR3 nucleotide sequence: TGTGCCAGCTCACCCGTATCAGGGAACACTGAAGCTTTCTTT. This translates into CASSPVSGNTEAFF.

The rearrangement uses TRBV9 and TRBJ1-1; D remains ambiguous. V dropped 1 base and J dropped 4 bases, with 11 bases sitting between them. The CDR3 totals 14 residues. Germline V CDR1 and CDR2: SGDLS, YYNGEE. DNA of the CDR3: TGTGCCAGCAGCGTATCTGCCGGACTCACTGAAGCTTTCTTT. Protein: CASSVSAGLTEAFF.

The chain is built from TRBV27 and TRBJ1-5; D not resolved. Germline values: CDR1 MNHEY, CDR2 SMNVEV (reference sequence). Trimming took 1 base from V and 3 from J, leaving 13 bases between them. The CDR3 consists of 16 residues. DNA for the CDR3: TGTGCCAGCAGTTTATACGCGGTGTCACTCAATCAGCCCCAGCATTTT. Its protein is CASSLYAVSLNQPQHF.

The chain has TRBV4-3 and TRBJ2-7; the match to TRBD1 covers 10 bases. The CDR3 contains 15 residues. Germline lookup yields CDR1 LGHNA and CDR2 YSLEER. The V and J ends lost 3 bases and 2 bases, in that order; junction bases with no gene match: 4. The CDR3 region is CASSHGTGATYEQYF. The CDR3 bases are TGCGCCAGCAGCCACGGGACAGGGGCTACCTACGAGCAGTACTTC.

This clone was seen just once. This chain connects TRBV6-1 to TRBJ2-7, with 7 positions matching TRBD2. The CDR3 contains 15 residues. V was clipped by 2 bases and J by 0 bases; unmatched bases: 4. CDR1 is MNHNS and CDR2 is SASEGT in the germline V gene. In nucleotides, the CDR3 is TGTGCCAGCAGTGAAATGTGGACTAGCTCCTACGAGCAGTACTTC. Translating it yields CASSEMWTSSYEQYF.

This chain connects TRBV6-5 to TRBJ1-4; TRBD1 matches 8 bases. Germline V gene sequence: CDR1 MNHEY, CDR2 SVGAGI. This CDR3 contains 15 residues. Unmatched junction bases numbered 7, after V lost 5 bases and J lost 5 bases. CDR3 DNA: TGTGCCAGCAGTCCTATGACAGGGGAGAATGAAAAACTGTTTTTT. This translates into CASSPMTGENEKLFF.

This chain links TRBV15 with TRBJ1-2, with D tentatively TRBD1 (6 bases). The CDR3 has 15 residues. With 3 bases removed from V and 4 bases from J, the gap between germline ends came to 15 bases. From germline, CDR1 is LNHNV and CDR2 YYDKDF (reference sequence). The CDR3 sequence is CATSSQTGLTYGYTF. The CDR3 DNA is TGTGCCACCAGCAGTCAAACAGGGCTCACCTATGGCTACACCTTC.

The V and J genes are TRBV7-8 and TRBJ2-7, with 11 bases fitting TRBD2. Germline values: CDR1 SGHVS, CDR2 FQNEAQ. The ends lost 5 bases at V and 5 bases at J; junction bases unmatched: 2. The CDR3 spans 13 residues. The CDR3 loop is CASSPGLADEQYF. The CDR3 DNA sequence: TGTGCCAGCAGCCCGGGACTAGCGGACGAGCAGTACTTC.

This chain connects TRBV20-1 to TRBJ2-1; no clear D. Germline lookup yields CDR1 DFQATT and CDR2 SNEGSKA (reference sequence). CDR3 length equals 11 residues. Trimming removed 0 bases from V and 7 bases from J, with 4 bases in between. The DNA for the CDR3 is TGCAGTGCTAGAGATATAAATGAGCAGTTCTTC. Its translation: CSARDINEQFF.

The CDR3 nucleotides read TGTGCCAGCAGCTCAGGACAACACACAGATACGCAGTATTTT. Its protein is CASSSGQHTDTQYF. The chain recombines TRBV5-4 with TRBJ2-3, with D possibly being TRBD1 (5 bases). The CDR3 totals 14 residues. Germline V gene sequence: CDR1 SGHNT, CDR2 YYREEE (reference sequence). Trimming removed 3 bases from V and 2 bases from J, with 10 bases in between.

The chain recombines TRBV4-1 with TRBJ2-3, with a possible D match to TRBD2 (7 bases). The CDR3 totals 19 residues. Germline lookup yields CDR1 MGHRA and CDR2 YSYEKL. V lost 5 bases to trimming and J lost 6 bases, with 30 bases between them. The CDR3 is CASSKGVRRGGGMRDTQYF. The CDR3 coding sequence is TGCGCCAGCAGCAAGGGGGTACGCCGTGGCGGGGGCATGAGGGATACGCAGTATTTT.

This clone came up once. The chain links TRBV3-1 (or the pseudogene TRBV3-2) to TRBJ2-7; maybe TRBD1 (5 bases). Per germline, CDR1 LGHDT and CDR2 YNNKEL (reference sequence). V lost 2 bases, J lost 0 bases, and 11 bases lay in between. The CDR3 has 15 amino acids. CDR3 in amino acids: CASSQIGRDSYEQYF. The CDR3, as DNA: TGTGCCAGCAGCCAAATCGGCAGGGACTCCTACGAGCAGTACTTC.